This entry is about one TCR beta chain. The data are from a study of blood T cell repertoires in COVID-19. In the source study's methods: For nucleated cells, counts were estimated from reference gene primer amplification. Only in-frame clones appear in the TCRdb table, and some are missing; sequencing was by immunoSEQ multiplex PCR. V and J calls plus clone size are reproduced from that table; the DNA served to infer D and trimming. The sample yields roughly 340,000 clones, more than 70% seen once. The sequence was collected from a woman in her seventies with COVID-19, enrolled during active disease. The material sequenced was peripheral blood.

The CDR3 region is CASSLRTEINYGYTF. DNA of the CDR3: TGTGCCAGCAGTTTGCGGACAGAGATAAACTATGGCTACACCTTC. The gene calls are TRBV2 and TRBJ1-2, with a tentative D call TRBD1 (6 bases). Trimming stripped 5 bases from V and 2 bases from J, with 15 bases between. The CDR3 totals 15 residues. CDR1 and CDR2 from the germline V gene are SNHLY and FYNNEI.